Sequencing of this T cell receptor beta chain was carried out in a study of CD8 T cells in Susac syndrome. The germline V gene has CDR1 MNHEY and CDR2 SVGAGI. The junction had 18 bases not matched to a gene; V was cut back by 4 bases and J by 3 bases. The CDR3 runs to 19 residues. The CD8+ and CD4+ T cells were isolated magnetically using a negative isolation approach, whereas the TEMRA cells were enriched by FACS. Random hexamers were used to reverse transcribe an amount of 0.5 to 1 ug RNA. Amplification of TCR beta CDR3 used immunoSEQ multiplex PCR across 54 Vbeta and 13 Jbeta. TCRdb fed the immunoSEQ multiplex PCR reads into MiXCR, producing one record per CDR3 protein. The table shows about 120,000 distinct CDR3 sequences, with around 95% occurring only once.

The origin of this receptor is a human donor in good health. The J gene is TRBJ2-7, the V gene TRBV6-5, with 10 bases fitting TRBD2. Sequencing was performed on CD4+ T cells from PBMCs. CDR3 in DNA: TGTGCCAGCAGTTTGTCTCAAAATGGAGCGGGAGGGATTTTCTACGAGCAGTACTTC. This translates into CASSLSQNGAGGIFYEQYF.